Reported below is one T cell receptor (beta chain). The target antigen is unknown. These data belong to a study of cytomegalovirus exposure and HLA in healthy donors. Study at large: Previous work identified 95 million to 140 million unique TCR beta sequences from 150 million to 200 million T cells. Study-wide findings and caveats: According to reports, the classifier identified cytomegalovirus status with high specificity and sensitivity. TCR beta V- and J-gene trimming, according to a later analysis, was linked to a missense DCLRE1C variant. The majority of CMV-associated TCR beta chains were reported as apparently HLA-restricted in a later analysis.

In the PCR, 60 Vbeta and 13 Jbeta primers were used. Measured with immunoSEQ multiplex PCR; TCRdb has only the in-frame clones, and not every one. The sample has around 190,000 clones; more than 65% are singletons. J gave up 3 bases and V 2 bases, and 9 bases lay outside the gene matches. From germline, CDR1 is SGHTA and CDR2 FQGNSA. The CDR3 runs 17 residues. This receptor was identified in a woman between 50 and 59 years old in good health and CMV-seronegative. The chain combines TRBV7-2 with TRBJ2-5, with 10 bases aligning to TRBD2. The source material was PBMCs. CDR3 in amino acids: CASSLRRTSGGEETQYF. The CDR3 nucleotides read TGTGCCAGCAGCTTACGGAGGACTAGCGGAGGAGAAGAGACCCAGTACTTC.